This TCR beta chain originates from a study of a mutant IDH1 vaccine in newly diagnosed glioma. Study as a whole: Before enrollment, patients got radiotherapy alone, temozolomide alone, or mostly the combination.

The time point was: baseline, week 1 (first vaccination visit). The treatment denotes: pre-vaccination baseline after standard-of-care therapy. Diagnosis in the donors showed new WHO grade 3 or 4 astrocytomas that were IDH1-mutant and ATRX-lost. Some clones are missing from TCRdb's copy, which holds only in-frame ones; the method was immunoSEQ multiplex PCR. The sample includes tens of thousands of clones, roughly 92% seen only once; the top ten take over 15%. This CDR3 region has 16 residues. V dropped 5 bases and J dropped 5; count of bases not matched to a gene: 12. Germline assignment: CDR1 MDHEN and CDR2 SYDVKM.

The rearrangement joins TRBV28 to TRBJ2-5; 9 bases line up with TRBD2. The source was PBMCs, collected from a glioma patient treated with radiotherapy, temozolomide or both. The sequence was collected from a man aged 18-30 years with glioma. The CDR3 region is CASSARGREGLETQYF. The DNA for the CDR3 is TGTGCCAGCAGTGCACGTGGGCGGGAGGGCCTGGAGACCCAGTACTTC.